One sample yielded the 30 T cell receptor beta chains listed below, sequenced in a study of blood T cell repertoires in COVID-19 (dated by TCRdb to 2020 to 2022). Preparation of the library involved the immunoSEQ multiplex PCR assay. The clones in this table, taken by TCRdb from immuneACCESS, are in-frame only. Not every clone is retained; where verified, under half of the shortfall comes from an unresolved V gene, and the cause of the rest is unknown. Across this sample there are under 170,000 clones, with more than 75% seen only once. 2.2% of the sample is taken by the ten largest. Sample: peripheral blood. The source is a man aged 70 or older with acute or convalescent COVID-19.

The gene calls are TRBV6-5 and TRBJ2-5; D may be TRBD1 (5 bases). V lost 5 bases and J 5 bases, leaving 12 bases between the germline ends. The CDR3 is 13 residues long. The germline V gene encodes CDR1 MNHEY and CDR2 SVGAGI. CDR3 region: CASSRGGLETQYF. The DNA for the CDR3 is TGTGCCAGCAGTAGGGGTGGATTGGAGACCCAGTACTTC.

V and J are TRBV2 and TRBJ1-1, with TRBD1 matching over 8 bases. V shed 5 bases and J 6 bases; nucleotides not matched to a gene: 2. Germline values: CDR1 SNHLY, CDR2 FYNNEI. CDR3 length: 12 residues. The CDR3 loop reads CASSLQGAEAFF. In nucleotides, the CDR3 is TGTGCCAGCAGTCTACAGGGGGCTGAAGCTTTCTTT.

The chain has TRBV7-9 and TRBJ1-5; D perhaps matches TRBD1 (5 bases). The CDR3 totals 16 residues. The germline V and J ends were trimmed by 3 bases and 6 bases, with 18 bases remaining between them. In germline, CDR1 is SEHNR, CDR2 FQNEAQ (reference sequence). Here the CDR3 reads CASSLSAGPAGQPQHF. The CDR3 DNA sequence: TGTGCCAGCAGCTTGTCCGCAGGGCCCGCAGGTCAGCCCCAGCATTTT.

This chain connects TRBV6-5 to TRBJ2-7; unclear D gene. The CDR3 covers 11 residues. In germline, CDR1 is MNHEY, CDR2 SVGAGI. Trimming pared 6 bases from V and 3 bases from J, leaving 6 bases between. CDR3 region: CASRTLYEQYF. The CDR3 nucleotides read TGTGCCAGCAGAACTCTCTACGAGCAGTACTTC.

The chain links TRBV6-5 to TRBJ2-7; TRBD1 aligns across 8 bases. The CDR3 extends over 14 amino acids. Germline CDR1 reads MNHEY; CDR2 reads SVGAGI. The junction had 6 bases not matched to a gene; V was cut back by 2 bases and J by 6 bases. CDR3 coding DNA: TGTGCCAGCAGTTACGGGACTCAGGGGGCCGAGCAGTACTTC. Its translation is CASSYGTQGAEQYF.

This clone was counted only a few times. The rearrangement joins TRBV19 to TRBJ1-1; no firm D call. The germline V and J ends were trimmed by 7 bases and 4 bases, with 7 bases remaining between them. The germline V gene has CDR1 LNHDA and CDR2 SQIVND (reference sequence). CDR3 length: 11 amino acids. This chain's CDR3 is CASIFRTEAFF. The DNA of the CDR3 is TGTGCCAGTATCTTCCGCACTGAAGCTTTCTTT.

This clone showed up just once. The rearrangement links TRBV19 to TRBJ2-3; 10 bases fit TRBD2. CDR1 is LNHDA and CDR2 is SQIVND in the germline V gene (reference sequence). The V and J ends lost 8 bases and 6 bases, in that order; junction bases with no gene match: 8. The length of the CDR3 is 14 residues. CDR3 DNA sequence: TGTGCCAGTCGGACTAGCGGCAGCTACGATACGCAGTATTTT. Its translation: CASRTSGSYDTQYF.

The V call is TRBV7-9, the J call TRBJ1-4; D is possibly TRBD1 (6 bases). The CDR3 has 17 amino acids. Trimming stripped 7 bases from V and 2 bases from J, with 20 bases between. Germline loops: CDR1 SEHNR, CDR2 FQNEAQ (reference sequence). This chain's CDR3 is CASTRSQGGGTNEKLFF. DNA of the CDR3: TGTGCCAGCACCAGATCGCAGGGTGGGGGCACTAATGAAAAACTGTTTTTT.

This clone was found once. V gene TRBV12-3 or TRBV12-4 combines with J gene TRBJ1-2; TRBD1 is a possible D gene (5 bases). The CDR3 consists of 13 residues. V was pared by 5 bases and J by 5 bases, with 12 bases between. Here the CDR3 reads CASSPLTAYGYTF. CDR3 nucleotides: TGTGCCAGCAGTCCCCTGACAGCTTATGGCTACACCTTC.

The V call is TRBV4-2, the J call TRBJ1-1, with D perhaps matching TRBD1 (5 bases). The CDR3 consists of 14 residues. Between the trimmed V and J ends, which lost 4 bases and 0 bases, there was a span of 9 bases. Per the germline V gene, CDR1 is LGHNA and CDR2 is YNFKEQ. Here the CDR3 reads CASSRGRMNTEAFF. As DNA, the CDR3 is TGTGCCAGCAGCCGGGGGAGGATGAACACTGAAGCTTTCTTT.

This sequence joins TRBV7-2 and TRBJ2-3, with TRBD1 as a possible D gene (5 bases). Per the germline V gene, CDR1 is SGHTA and CDR2 is FQGNSA. This CDR3 is built from 15 residues. Trimming removed 5 bases from V and 2 bases from J, with 14 bases in between. The CDR3 region is CASSRQSINTDTQYF. The CDR3 region has the DNA TGTGCCAGCAGCAGACAGTCCATAAACACAGATACGCAGTATTTT.

V is TRBV6-5 and J is TRBJ1-5; D possibly corresponds to TRBD1 (5 bases). The CDR3 length is 11 residues. Trimming shortened V by 8 bases and J by 9 bases, and 11 bases separated the two germline ends. CDR1 is MNHEY, CDR2 SVGAGI, per germline. The CDR3 DNA reads TGTGCCAGCCTAGGGGAGGGGCCCCAGCATTTT. Amino acids: CASLGEGPQHF.

The V and J genes are TRBV6-1 and TRBJ1-2, with no clear D. The CDR3 covers 14 residues. Germline CDR1 reads MNHNS; CDR2 reads SASEGT. Trimming removed 2 bases at V and 7 bases at J, with 14 bases between. The CDR3 protein is CASSEPPNSGGYTF. The CDR3 DNA follows: TGTGCCAGCAGTGAACCCCCTAATTCGGGTGGCTACACCTTC.

The V gene is TRBV6-1, the J gene TRBJ2-4; D perhaps matches TRBD2 (6 bases). The CDR3 has 16 amino acids. CDR1 and CDR2 from the germline V gene are MNHNS and SASEGT. Trimming took 1 base from V and 0 from J, leaving 10 bases between them. CDR3 residues: CASSEGSGLAKNIQYF. Written as DNA, the CDR3 is TGTGCCAGCAGTGAAGGGTCGGGACTAGCCAAAAACATTCAGTACTTC.

The V and J genes are TRBV19 and TRBJ1-5, with a weak D call TRBD1 (6 bases). Trimming took off 6 bases at V and 5 bases at J, with 11 bases between the two ends. CDR3 length equals 13 residues. Germline loops: CDR1 LNHDA, CDR2 SQIVND (reference sequence). This CDR3 reads CASSAGEYQPQHF. The DNA of the CDR3 is TGTGCCAGTAGCGCAGGGGAATATCAGCCCCAGCATTTT.

The chain employs TRBV15 and TRBJ1-3; D is ambiguous. The CDR3 runs to 15 residues. Germline assignment: CDR1 LNHNV and CDR2 YYDKDF (reference sequence). Between the trimmed V and J ends, which lost 0 bases and 5 bases, there was a span of 11 bases. Here the CDR3 DNA reads TGTGCCACCAGCAGAGATATTGGAGCCAGAAACACCATATATTTT. Amino acid sequence: CATSRDIGARNTIYF.

This clone was found once. The chain combines TRBV11-1 with TRBJ1-1; D call uncertain. Germline CDR1 SGHAT, CDR2 FQDESV (reference sequence). V gave up 3 bases and J gave up 8 bases, with 13 bases separating them. The CDR3 spans 13 residues. The CDR3 DNA reads as TGTGCCAGCAGCTTTAGGGAGGGTTTGGAAGCTTTCTTT. This sequence encodes CASSFREGLEAFF.

J is TRBJ1-1 and V is TRBV7-3, with D perhaps matching TRBD1 (6 bases). Germline-derived CDR1 and CDR2 are SGHTA and FQGTGA. This CDR3 is 12 amino acids long. Trimming took 5 bases from V and 3 from J, leaving 7 bases between them. The CDR3 here is CASSEGDTEAFF. Written as DNA, the CDR3 is TGTGCCAGCAGCGAGGGGGACACTGAAGCTTTCTTT.

This clone was counted ten times or more. The chain carries TRBV4-1 and TRBJ2-2; tentatively, D is TRBD2 (6 bases). The CDR3 has 15 residues. V lost 1 base, J lost 4 bases, and 10 bases lay in between. Per germline, CDR1 MGHRA and CDR2 YSYEKL. The CDR3: CASSQASGGTGELFF. As DNA, the CDR3 is TGCGCCAGCAGCCAAGCCTCCGGGGGCACCGGGGAGCTGTTTTTT.

The chain employs TRBV5-1 and TRBJ1-1, with 7 bases fitting TRBD1. CDR1 and CDR2 (germline): SGHRS, YFSETQ. CDR3 length: 15 amino acids. V shed 4 bases, J shed 4 bases, and the junction held 10 bases outside the gene matches. CDR3 DNA: TGCGCCAGCAGCGTAAGACAGGGAAGGGGCACTGAAGCTTTCTTT. Residues: CASSVRQGRGTEAFF.

The V call is TRBV5-4, the J call TRBJ2-1, with a possible D match to TRBD1 (5 bases). This CDR3 is 15 amino acids long. V was pared by 4 bases and J by 8 bases, with 19 bases between. Germline lookup yields CDR1 SGHNT and CDR2 YYREEE (reference sequence). CDR3 nucleotide sequence: TGTGCCAGCAGCCTGGACCTTCAGGGTTTGGATGAGCAGTTCTTC. The encoded protein is CASSLDLQGLDEQFF.

The V and J genes are TRBV5-1 and TRBJ2-3, with TRBD1 as a possible D gene (6 bases). The germline gives CDR1 SGHRS, CDR2 YFSETQ. V lost 4 bases and J lost 1, with 13 bases in between. CDR3 length equals 15 residues. The CDR3 loop reads CASSPRDTRTDTQYF. In DNA form, the CDR3 reads TGCGCCAGCAGCCCCCGGGACACCCGCACAGATACGCAGTATTTT.

This clone was detected only a few times. V usage is TRBV6-6 and J usage is TRBJ1-2; TRBD1 matches at 8 bases. The CDR3 consists of 16 residues. Germline V lookup: CDR1 MNHNY, CDR2 SVGAGI (reference sequence). V trimming: 6 bases; J trimming: 3 bases; junction bases outside the gene matches: 12. CDR3 sequence reads: CASRQGQGISDYGYTF. In DNA form, the CDR3 reads TGTGCCAGCAGGCAAGGACAGGGAATATCGGACTATGGCTACACCTTC.

The chain employs TRBV21-1 and TRBJ1-4. TRBV21-1 is a pseudogene. The CDR3 length is 19 residues. The CDR3 region has the DNA TGTGCCAGCAGCCGGGGGGGACGGAGGTATGTCGCAACTAATGAAAAACTGTTTTTT. Translated: CASSRGGRRYVATNEKLFF.

The chain uses TRBV19 and TRBJ1-2; no firm D call. Germline CDR1 LNHDA, CDR2 SQIVND (reference sequence). The CDR3 totals 17 residues. The V end lost 1 base, the J end lost 3 bases, and 18 bases lay between the germline ends. Here the CDR3 reads CASSIGPTSGGDYGYTF. The CDR3 coding sequence is TGTGCCAGTAGTATAGGTCCGACCTCGGGAGGTGACTATGGCTACACCTTC.

The CDR3 region has the DNA TGTGCCAGTAGTATAAGACAGAATCAAGAGACCCAGTACTTC. Encoded protein: CASSIRQNQETQYF. The rearrangement links TRBV19 to TRBJ2-5, with D possibly matching TRBD1 (5 bases). CDR1 is LNHDA, CDR2 SQIVND, per germline (reference sequence). This CDR3 is built from 14 residues. V lost 2 bases and J lost 2, with 9 bases in between.

This chain connects TRBV7-9 to TRBJ2-6; D may be TRBD1 (5 bases). Germline CDR1 and CDR2: SEHNR and FQNEAQ (reference sequence). Deletions cut 0 bases from V and 0 bases from J, with 9 bases between. CDR3 length equals 17 residues. The CDR3 loop is CASSLARGRSGANVLTF. CDR3 nucleotide sequence: TGTGCCAGCAGCTTAGCAAGGGGCCGCTCTGGGGCCAACGTCCTGACTTTC.

The chain joins TRBV10-3 to TRBJ2-2, with a tentative D call TRBD2 (5 bases). The germline V and J ends were trimmed by 2 bases and 6 bases, with 13 bases remaining between them. The CDR3 totals 15 residues. Looked up from germline, CDR1 is ENHRY and CDR2 is SYGVKD. This chain's CDR3 is CAISEKGGYAGELFF. The CDR3 nucleotides are TGTGCCATCAGTGAGAAAGGAGGCTACGCCGGGGAGCTGTTTTTT.

The chain joins TRBV7-9 to TRBJ2-3; D is possibly TRBD1 (6 bases). Germline V gene data show CDR1 as SEHNR and CDR2 as FQNEAQ (reference sequence). The CDR3 has 13 amino acids. With 1 base removed from V and 4 bases from J, the gap between germline ends came to 6 bases. The CDR3 DNA follows: TGTGCCAGCAGCTTAGGGGGGCCAGATACGCAGTATTTT. As protein: CASSLGGPDTQYF. Looking up the rest from reference TRBV7-9 and TRBJ2-3 gives the full variable domain: DTGVSQNPRHKITKRGQNVTFRCDPISEHNRLYWYRQTLGQGPEFLTYFQNEAQLEKSRLLSDRFSAERPKGSFSTLEIQRTEQGDSAMYLCASSLGGPDTQYFGPGTRLTVL.

The chain couples TRBV11-2 to TRBJ1-2; 8 nucleotides line up with TRBD1. The germline V gene has CDR1 SGHAT and CDR2 FQNNGV. This CDR3 comprises 18 residues. Germline trimming cut 0 bases from V and 8 bases from J; bases unmatched to any gene: 17. The CDR3 sequence is CASSLEEVTGGLPGGYTF. Written as DNA, the CDR3 is TGTGCCAGCAGCTTAGAGGAGGTTACAGGGGGGCTACCGGGAGGCTACACCTTC. The whole variable domain, filled in from reference TRBV11-2 and TRBJ1-2, reads EAGVAQSPRYKIIEKRQSVAFWCNPISGHATLYWYQQILGQGPKLLIQFQNNGVVDDSQLPKDRFSAERLKGVDSTLKIQPAKLEDSAVYLCASSLEEVTGGLPGGYTFGSGTRLTVV.